This TCR beta chain is drawn from a study of monozygotic twins with inflammatory bowel disease. With the 5' RACE reads reprocessed, TCRdb shows one record per CDR3 protein and no DNA. This repertoire comprises about 160,000 distinct CDR3 sequences; its ten largest clones make up 2.4%. CDR3 length: 13 amino acids. Germline V gene lookup returns CDR1 LNHDA and CDR2 SQIVND (reference sequence). Sequencing was done on a sample of blood. V is TRBV19 and J is TRBJ1-2; TCRdb gives TRBD1 as the D gene, but with no DNA this cannot be confirmed. The TCR was taken from a human donor with ulcerative colitis or Crohn's disease, or a healthy co-twin of an affected twin (not recorded which). The CDR3: CASSGTGYYGYTF.